This T cell receptor beta chain was captured in a study of early T cells in non-severe SARS-CoV-2 infection. Across the whole study: Chains were not paired, and sequencing was done on bulk RNA from unsorted whole blood. Study-wide points: There was a bias toward anti-spike CD8 responses in VDJdb matching, which missed private and CD4 specificities.

V was trimmed by 6 bases and J by 2 bases, leaving 14 bases between them. In germline, CDR1 is DFQATT, CDR2 SNEGSKA (reference sequence). This CDR3 has 13 residues. Individual cDNA molecules carried attached unique molecular identifiers. TCRdb itself ran the 5' RACE reads through MiXCR, one entry per CDR3 protein. In the table there are 75,000 to 90,000 distinct CDR3 sequences, about 10% of which are singletons. This clonotype was counted a few times. Its antigen is unknown. The chain links TRBV20-1 to TRBJ2-7; no clear D gene. The clonotype was recovered from an adult who was a healthcare worker with PCR-confirmed SARS-CoV-2 infection or an uninfected control (not recorded which). Specimen: whole blood, collected at baseline. The DNA of the CDR3 is TGCAGTGCAAGCTTCTCAGCTACCTACGAGCAGTACTTC. Protein product: CSASFSATYEQYF.